The rows below give T cell receptor beta chains drawn from one sample of a study of CD8 T cells in Susac syndrome. MiXCR, applied by TCRdb to the immunoSEQ multiplex PCR reads, yields one record per CDR3 protein. This table has roughly 80,000 distinct CDR3 sequences, approximately 93% appearing once. The sequenced sample was CD8+ T cells from PBMCs. These receptors were taken from a human donor with Susac syndrome. Each CDR3 is given with its conserved first and last residue. A D gene is named only where the DNA matches it firmly. Clone sizes are given selectively: once, few, many, or a class where the clone is expanded.

D	V	J	size	CDR3	DNA
NA	TRBV4-1	TRBJ2-6	NA	CLPPSSGANVLTF	TGTCTGCCACCATCCTCTGGGGCCAACGTCCTGACTTTC
NA	TRBV27	TRBJ1-5	NA	CASSLTTGAPQHF	TGTGCCAGCAGTCTAACAACAGGCGCGCCCCAGCATTTT
NA	TRBV27	TRBJ2-7	NA	CASSFSQGTYEQYF	TGTGCCAGCAGTTTTAGTCAGGGGACCTACGAGCAGTACTTC
NA	TRBV7-2	TRBJ2-5	NA	CASSLGQNQETQYF	TGTGCCAGCAGCTTGGGGCAGAACCAAGAGACCCAGTACTTC
NA	TRBV12-3/TRBV12-4	TRBJ1-5	NA	CASGLDGYNQPQHF	TGTGCCAGCGGGTTGGACGGATACAATCAGCCCCAGCATTTT
TRBD2	TRBV20-1	TRBJ2-3	NA	CSASGDYPTDTQYF	TGCAGTGCTAGTGGGGACTACCCCACAGATACGCAGTATTTT
NA	TRBV12-3/TRBV12-4	TRBJ2-6	NA	CASSLSGRGANVLTF	TGTGCCAGCAGTTTATCGGGTCGCGGGGCCAACGTCCTGACTTTC
NA	TRBV24-1	TRBJ1-1	once	CATSDRYRNTEAFF	TGTGCCACCAGTGATCGATACAGGAACACTGAAGCTTTCTTT
TRBD1	TRBV14	TRBJ2-1	NA	CASSHRDRGRWTYNEQFF	TGTGCCAGCAGCCACCGGGACAGGGGAAGGTGGACCTACAATGAGCAGTTCTTC
TRBD1	TRBV14	TRBJ2-3	NA	CASSLRQGVRTDTQYF	TGTGCCAGCAGCCTAAGACAGGGGGTGAGGACAGATACGCAGTATTTT
TRBD2	TRBV7-8	TRBJ2-3	NA	CASSLVVLAGSDPSTDTQYF	TGTGCCAGCAGCTTAGTGGTACTAGCGGGTTCCGACCCTAGCACAGATACGCAGTATTTT
NA	TRBV9	TRBJ1-2	NA	CASSDRRTGYTF	TGTGCCAGCAGCGACCGACGGACTGGCTACACCTTC
NA	TRBV28	TRBJ1-1	NA	CASSLISRGLRFF	TGTGCCAGCAGTTTAATTTCGAGGGGACTTAGGTTCTTT
NA	TRBV4-1	TRBJ1-1	NA	CASSQAIRGGEAFF	TGCGCCAGCAGCCAAGCAATACGGGGGGGTGAAGCTTTCTTT
NA	TRBV5-1	TRBJ2-7	NA	CASSLDHHEQYF	TGCGCCAGCAGCTTGGACCACCACGAGCAGTACTTC
NA	TRBV12-2	TRBJ2-5	NA	CASRLEGVQETQYF	TGTGCAAGTCGCTTAGAGGGGGTACAAGAGACCCAGTACTTC
NA	TRBV14	TRBJ1-6	few	CASSQGSSPLHF	TGTGCCAGCAGCCAGGGGTCCTCACCCCTCCACTTT
TRBD1	TRBV7-9	TRBJ2-3	NA	CASSPEQGDTQYF	TGTGCCAGCAGCCCCGAACAGGGGGACACGCAGTATTTT
NA	TRBV29-1	TRBJ2-1	NA	CSVENGYNEQFF	TGCAGCGTTGAGAATGGTTACAATGAGCAGTTCTTC
NA	TRBV9	TRBJ2-3	NA	CASSVAHTDTQYF	TGTGCCAGCAGCGTAGCTCACACAGATACGCAGTATTTT
NA	TRBV12-3/TRBV12-4	TRBJ1-2	NA	CASSAFTGTGGIRANYGYTF	TGTGCCAGCAGTGCCTTTACCGGGACGGGGGGTATCAGAGCTAACTATGGCTACACCTTC
NA	TRBV5-6	TRBJ2-2	NA	CASSMNSRTGELFF	TGTGCCAGCAGCATGAACAGCCGCACCGGGGAGCTGTTTTTT
TRBD2	TRBV7-9	TRBJ2-1	NA	CASSFSGGAYNEQFF	TGTGCCAGCAGCTTTAGCGGGGGCGCCTACAATGAGCAGTTCTTC
NA	TRBV23-1	TRBJ2-3	once	CASSPLKWPRAVDTQYF	TGCGCCAGCAGTCCGCTAAAATGGCCCAGGGCCGTAGATACGCAGTATTTT
TRBD2	TRBV7-8	TRBJ2-5	NA	CASSSPLSGTSGGAGETQYF	TGTGCCAGCAGCTCCCCCCTATCCGGGACTAGCGGGGGGGCGGGAGAGACCCAGTACTTC
NA	TRBV20-1	TRBJ2-1	NA	CSQPGESGYNEQFF	TGCAGCCAACCCGGGGAAAGTGGGTACAATGAGCAGTTCTTC
NA	TRBV5-1	TRBJ2-3	NA	CASAFYTVDTQYF	TGCGCCAGCGCGTTCTACACCGTAGATACGCAGTATTTT
NA	TRBV7-9	TRBJ2-7	NA	CASSFGDTYEQYF	TGTGCCAGCAGCTTTGGGGACACCTACGAGCAGTACTTC
NA	TRBV7-9	TRBJ2-7	NA	CASSHQDPYEQYF	TGTGCCAGCAGCCACCAGGATCCCTACGAGCAGTACTTC
NA	TRBV6-5	TRBJ2-7	NA	CASSPRRGVSYEQYF	TGTGCCAGCAGTCCGAGGCGCGGGGTGTCCTACGAGCAGTACTTC
NA	TRBV5-1	TRBJ2-1	NA	CASSLVSGYHNEQFF	TGCGCCAGCAGCCTGGTGAGCGGTTACCACAATGAGCAGTTCTTC
NA	TRBV20-1	TRBJ2-1	NA	CSAPVSGSHNEQFF	TGCAGTGCTCCAGTCTCAGGGTCACACAATGAGCAGTTCTTC
NA	TRBV28	TRBJ1-1	NA	CASSPTGGRAEAFF	TGTGCCAGCAGCCCCACGGGGGGTCGAGCTGAAGCTTTCTTT
NA	TRBV7-8	TRBJ2-3	NA	CASSPSRALDTQYF	TGTGCCAGCAGCCCAAGCCGGGCCCTAGATACGCAGTATTTT
NA	TRBV9	TRBJ2-3	NA	CASSVWDNTDTQYF	TGTGCCAGCAGCGTGTGGGACAACACAGATACGCAGTATTTT
TRBD1	TRBV7-9	TRBJ1-1	NA	CASRDRAEAFF	TGTGCCAGCAGGGACAGGGCTGAAGCTTTCTTT
NA	TRBV7-8	TRBJ1-5	once	CASSSSWGNQPQHF	TGTGCCAGCAGCTCCAGTTGGGGCAATCAGCCCCAGCATTTT
NA	TRBV5-1	TRBJ2-3	once	CASQTWGARATDTQYF	TGCGCCAGCCAAACCTGGGGGGCTCGGGCGACAGATACGCAGTATTTT
NA	TRBV20-1	TRBJ2-5	NA	CSAPPSPRIQETQYF	TGCAGTGCTCCACCTAGCCCTAGAATCCAAGAGACCCAGTACTTC
TRBD1	TRBV19	TRBJ1-5	once	CVGDRVIGPQHF	TGTGTCGGGGACAGGGTTATAGGGCCCCAGCATTTT
NA	TRBV4-1	TRBJ2-3	NA	CASSQGGSLDTQYF	TGCGCCAGCAGCCAAGGGGGTAGCCTGGATACGCAGTATTTT
TRBD1	TRBV10-3	TRBJ2-2	NA	CAISSGQGIAGELFF	TGTGCCATCAGTTCCGGACAGGGAATCGCCGGGGAGCTGTTTTTT
TRBD2	TRBV9	TRBJ2-3	NA	CASTGRGVRDTQYF	TGTGCCAGCACCGGGCGGGGGGTACGAGATACGCAGTATTTT
NA	TRBV4-1	TRBJ1-3	NA	CASSQSGNTIYF	TGCGCCAGCAGCCAATCTGGAAACACCATATATTTT
TRBD1	TRBV20-1	TRBJ1-5	NA	CSALSRDRGLNQPQHF	TGCAGTGCCCTGAGCCGGGACAGGGGTCTCAATCAGCCCCAGCATTTT
TRBD2	TRBV5-1	TRBJ2-7	NA	CASSFGLAGSSYEQYF	TGCGCCAGCAGCTTTGGACTAGCGGGGAGCTCCTACGAGCAGTACTTC
NA	TRBV5-6	TRBJ1-5	NA	CASSLGRGNQPQHF	TGTGCCAGCAGCTTGGGAAGGGGAAATCAGCCCCAGCATTTT
NA	TRBV5-1	TRBJ1-1	NA	CASSLFVGTEAFF	TGCGCCAGCAGCTTGTTTGTCGGCACTGAAGCTTTCTTT
NA	TRBV14	TRBJ2-1	NA	CASSPSAWSSYNEQFF	TGTGCCAGCAGCCCAAGCGCGTGGAGCTCCTACAATGAGCAGTTCTTC
NA	TRBV2	TRBJ2-7	NA	CASSGVEQYF	TGTGCCAGCAGTGGGGTCGAGCAGTACTTC
NA	TRBV7-3	TRBJ2-7	NA	CASSLRESRRYYEQYF	TGTGCCAGCAGCCTTAGGGAGAGCCGGCGGTACTACGAGCAGTACTTC
NA	TRBV27	TRBJ2-7	NA	CASSPISGTLDYEQYF	TGTGCCAGCAGTCCGATTTCCGGGACACTGGACTACGAGCAGTACTTC
NA	TRBV5-1	TRBJ2-7	NA	CASSLNWQGHSYEQYF	TGCGCCAGCTCCTTGAACTGGCAGGGTCACTCCTACGAGCAGTACTTC
NA	TRBV5-6	TRBJ2-6	NA	CASSPDGNPRQGGANVLTF	TGTGCCAGCAGCCCGGACGGCAACCCAAGGCAAGGGGGGGCCAACGTCCTGACTTTC
NA	TRBV5-1	TRBJ2-7	NA	CASSGTGLVSEQYF	TGCGCCAGCAGCGGAACCGGGCTTGTCTCGGAGCAGTACTTC
TRBD1	TRBV14	TRBJ1-6	NA	CASSQGGDRVSPLHF	TGTGCCAGCAGCCAAGGAGGGGACAGGGTTTCACCCCTCCACTTT
NA	TRBV3-1	TRBJ2-7	NA	CASSPEHDYEQYF	TGTGCCAGCAGCCCGGAACACGACTACGAGCAGTACTTC
NA	TRBV9	TRBJ2-7	NA	CASSPVNGDPYEQYF	TGTGCCAGCAGCCCCGTTAACGGGGACCCCTACGAGCAGTACTTC
TRBD2	TRBV30	TRBJ2-1	NA	CAWSSAGGNEQFF	TGTGCCTGGAGTTCGGCGGGAGGAAATGAGCAGTTCTTC